Listed below are T cell receptor beta chains from one sample, sequenced in a study of blood T cell repertoires in COVID-19. Clones were read by immunoSEQ multiplex PCR, and TCRdb kept only the in-frame ones, dropping some. In the table there are about 210,000 clones, around 89% of which are singletons. Input material: peripheral blood. These receptors were obtained from a man between 70 and 80 years old with acute or convalescent COVID-19. CDR3s include the opening cysteine and the closing phenylalanine or tryptophan. The D gene is left open where the match is weak. Expanded clones get a size class; other rows say once, few or many, or leave the size out.

size | D | length | J | V | DNA | CDR3
many | TRBD1 | 14 | TRBJ2-7 | TRBV5-4 | TGTGCCAGCACCCCCGGGACAGGGGGCTACGAGCAGTACTTC | CASTPGTGGYEQYF
few | . | 13 | TRBJ1-2 | TRBV10-3 | TGTGCCATTGAAGGACAGCCCAACTATGGCTACACCTTC | CAIEGQPNYGYTF
. | TRBD2 | 15 | TRBJ2-5 | TRBV10-3 | TGTGCCATCAGTGCCGGACTAGCGGGAGTCGAGACCCAGTACTTC | CAISAGLAGVETQYF
once | TRBD2 | 17 | TRBJ2-3 | TRBV13 | TGTGCCAGCAGCTTGGGACTAGCGGGAGTTGACACAGATACGCAGTATTTT | CASSLGLAGVDTDTQYF
. | . | 11 | TRBJ2-1 | TRBV5-6 | TGTGCCAGCAGCAACTTCAATGAGCAGTTCTTC | CASSNFNEQFF
. | TRBD2 | 16 | TRBJ2-7 | TRBV18 | TGTGCCAGCTCACCACAAGGTAGCGGGAGGCTCTACGAGCAGTACTTC | CASSPQGSGRLYEQYF
. | TRBD1 | 15 | TRBJ1-2 | TRBV28 | TGTGCCAGCAGTCTAGGGGACAGGGGGCTCTATGGCTACACCTTC | CASSLGDRGLYGYTF
. | . | 14 | TRBJ2-1 | TRBV3-1/TRBV3-2 | TGTGCCAGCAGCCAAGTAGGGGGGGCAAATGAGCAGTTCTTC | CASSQVGGANEQFF
once | TRBD2 | 15 | TRBJ2-1 | TRBV19 | TGTGCCAGTAGTCCCGCTGGAGCGGGATCTGATGAGCAGTTCTTC | CASSPAGAGSDEQFF
. | TRBD1 | 15 | TRBJ1-2 | TRBV4-2 | TGTGCCAGCAGCCAACGACAGGGGGCCGACTACGGCTACACCTTC | CASSQRQGADYGYTF
. | TRBD1 | 15 | TRBJ1-2 | TRBV4-3 | TGCGCCAGCAGCCAAGAAAATAGACAGGGGAGAGGCTACACCTTC | CASSQENRQGRGYTF
few | TRBD1 | 12 | TRBJ1-1 | TRBV28 | TGTGCCAGTAGGAGGGGGCCCACTGAAGCTTTCTTT | CASRRGPTEAFF
. | TRBD2 | 15 | TRBJ2-3 | TRBV6-5 | TGTGCCAGCAGGACTAGCGGGAGTCCCACAGATACGCAGTATTTT | CASRTSGSPTDTQYF
. | . | 17 | TRBJ2-5 | TRBV6-6 | TGTGCCAGCAGTCCCAGGGGGGTCCAGGCGATCCAAGAGACCCAGTACTTC | CASSPRGVQAIQETQYF
. | . | 14 | TRBJ1-6 | TRBV5-6 | TGTGCCAGCAGCTTGTTCAGGGATGTATCACCCCTCCACTTT | CASSLFRDVSPLHF
once | TRBD1 | 15 | TRBJ1-2 | TRBV19 | TGTGCCAGTAGGGGACAGGGGGCGCAATTCAATGGCTACACCTTC | CASRGQGAQFNGYTF
. | . | 12 | TRBJ1-2 | TRBV29-1 | TGCAGCGTAATTGAGGCTAACTATGGCTACACCTTC | CSVIEANYGYTF
. | TRBD1 | 17 | TRBJ2-3 | TRBV5-8 | TGTGCCAGCAGCCTAATTCTTCCGGGACAGTTCATGGATACGCAGTATTTT | CASSLILPGQFMDTQYF
. | TRBD2 | 16 | TRBJ2-5 | TRBV3-1/TRBV3-2 | TGTGCCAGCAGCCATTGGACTAGCGGGAGGGAAGAGACCCAGTACTTC | CASSHWTSGREETQYF